This note documents a single T cell receptor (beta chain) sequence. Its antigen is unidentified. CDR1 and CDR2 (germline): MDHEN, SYDVKM. Between the trimmed V and J ends, which lost 2 bases and 4 bases, there was a span of 11 bases. The CDR3 is 14 residues long. The data are from a study of T cell repertoires and HLA-DP antigens. At the level of the study: A couple of male donors and one female donor spanned ages 18-to-29 through 60-to-69.

Amplification used primers for 54 TRBV and 13 TRBJ segments. Some clones are missing from TCRdb's copy, which holds only in-frame ones; the method was immunoSEQ multiplex PCR. The table records over 100,000 clones, more than 85% of them present only once. Sequencing was done on a sample of CD4+ T cells from PBMCs. The clonotype originates from a woman between 18 and 30 years old in good health and CMV-seronegative. The V gene is TRBV28, the J gene TRBJ2-5; D not resolved. The DNA of the CDR3 is TGTGCCAGCAGTTTAGCCCAGCGTAGAGAGACCCAGTACTTC. As protein: CASSLAQRRETQYF.